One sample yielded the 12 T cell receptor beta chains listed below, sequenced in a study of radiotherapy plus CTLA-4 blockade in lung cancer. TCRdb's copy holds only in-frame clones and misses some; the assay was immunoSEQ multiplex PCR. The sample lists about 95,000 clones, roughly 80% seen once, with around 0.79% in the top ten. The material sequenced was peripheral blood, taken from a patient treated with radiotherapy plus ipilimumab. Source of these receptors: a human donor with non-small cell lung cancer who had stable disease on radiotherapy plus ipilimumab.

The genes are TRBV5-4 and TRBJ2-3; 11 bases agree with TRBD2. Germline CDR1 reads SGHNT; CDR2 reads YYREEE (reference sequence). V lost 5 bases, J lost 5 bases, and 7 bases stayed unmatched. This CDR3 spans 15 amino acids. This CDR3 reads CASRWGLADLDTQYF. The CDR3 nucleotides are TGTGCCAGCAGATGGGGACTAGCGGATTTAGATACGCAGTATTTT. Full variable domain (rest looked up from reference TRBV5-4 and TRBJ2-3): ETGVTQSPTHLIKTRGQQVTLRCSSQSGHNTVSWYQQALGQGPQFIFQYYREEENGRGNFPPRFSGLQFPNYSSELNVNALELDDSALYLCASRWGLADLDTQYFGPGTRLTVL.

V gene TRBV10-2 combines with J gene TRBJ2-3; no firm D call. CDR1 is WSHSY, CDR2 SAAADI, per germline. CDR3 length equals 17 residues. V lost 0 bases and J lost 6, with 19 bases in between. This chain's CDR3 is CASSESSLGLDGDTQYF. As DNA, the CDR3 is TGCGCCAGCAGTGAGTCGTCGTTGGGCCTAGACGGGGATACGCAGTATTTT.

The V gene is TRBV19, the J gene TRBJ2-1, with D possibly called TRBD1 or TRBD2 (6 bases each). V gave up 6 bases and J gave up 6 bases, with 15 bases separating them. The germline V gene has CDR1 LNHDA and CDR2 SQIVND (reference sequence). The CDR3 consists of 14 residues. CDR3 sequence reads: CASSRLDRSNEQFF. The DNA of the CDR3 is TGTGCCAGTAGCCGACTAGACAGGAGCAATGAGCAGTTCTTC.

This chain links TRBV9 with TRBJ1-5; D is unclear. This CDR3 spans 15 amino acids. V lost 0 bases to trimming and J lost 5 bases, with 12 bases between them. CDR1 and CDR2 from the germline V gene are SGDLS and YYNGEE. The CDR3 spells CASSVAGRADQPQHF. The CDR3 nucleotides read TGTGCCAGCAGCGTAGCCGGGAGGGCCGATCAGCCCCAGCATTTT.

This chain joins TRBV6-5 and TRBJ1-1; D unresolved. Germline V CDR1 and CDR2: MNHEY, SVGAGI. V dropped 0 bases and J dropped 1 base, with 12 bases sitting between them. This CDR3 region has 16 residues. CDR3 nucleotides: TGTGCCAGCAGTTACTCGGAGGCACCGTCGAACACTGAAGCTTTCTTT. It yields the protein CASSYSEAPSNTEAFF.

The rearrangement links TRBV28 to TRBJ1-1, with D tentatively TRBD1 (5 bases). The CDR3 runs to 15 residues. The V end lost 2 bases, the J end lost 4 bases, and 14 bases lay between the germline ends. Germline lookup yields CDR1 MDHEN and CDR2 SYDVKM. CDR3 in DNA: TGTGCCAGCAGTTTAATCTATTCGGGGGGCACTGAAGCTTTCTTT. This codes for CASSLIYSGGTEAFF.

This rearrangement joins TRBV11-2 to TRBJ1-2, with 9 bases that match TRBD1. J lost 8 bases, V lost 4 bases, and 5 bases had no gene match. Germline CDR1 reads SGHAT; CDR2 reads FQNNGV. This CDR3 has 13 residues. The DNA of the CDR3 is TGTGCCAGCAGCTCGGGACAGGGATGGGGCTACACCTTC. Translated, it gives CASSSGQGWGYTF.

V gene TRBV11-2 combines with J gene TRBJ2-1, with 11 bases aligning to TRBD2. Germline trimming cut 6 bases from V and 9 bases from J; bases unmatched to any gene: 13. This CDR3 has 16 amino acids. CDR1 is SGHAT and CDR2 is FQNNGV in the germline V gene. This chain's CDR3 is CASRSLAGGGGTEQFF. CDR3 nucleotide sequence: TGTGCCAGCAGATCTCTAGCGGGAGGAGGGGGAACTGAGCAGTTCTTC. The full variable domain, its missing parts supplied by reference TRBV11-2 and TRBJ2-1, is EAGVAQSPRYKIIEKRQSVAFWCNPISGHATLYWYQQILGQGPKLLIQFQNNGVVDDSQLPKDRFSAERLKGVDSTLKIQPAKLEDSAVYLCASRSLAGGGGTEQFFGPGTRLTVL.

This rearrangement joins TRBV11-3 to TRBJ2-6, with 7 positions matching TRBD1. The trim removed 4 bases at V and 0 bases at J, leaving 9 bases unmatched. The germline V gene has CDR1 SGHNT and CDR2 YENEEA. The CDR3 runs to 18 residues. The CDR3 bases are TGTGCCAGCAGCTACACGGACAGGTGGAGCTCTGGGGCCAACGTCCTGACTTTC. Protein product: CASSYTDRWSSGANVLTF. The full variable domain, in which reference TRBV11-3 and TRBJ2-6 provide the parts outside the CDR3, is EAGVVQSPRYKIIEKKQPVAFWCNPISGHNTLYWYLQNLGQGPELLIRYENEEAVDDSQLPKDRFSAERLKGVDSTLKIQPAELGDSAVYLCASSYTDRWSSGANVLTFGAGSRLTVL.

CDR3 in DNA: TGCGCCAGCAGCCCGGACAGGGCGTACTCTGGAAACACCATATATTTT. Protein product: CASSPDRAYSGNTIYF. J is TRBJ1-3 and V is TRBV10-2; 8 bases are shared with TRBD1. Losses at the gene ends were 6 bases for V and 0 bases for J; bases not matched to a gene: 7. The CDR3 is 16 residues long. Germline V gene lookup returns CDR1 WSHSY and CDR2 SAAADI.

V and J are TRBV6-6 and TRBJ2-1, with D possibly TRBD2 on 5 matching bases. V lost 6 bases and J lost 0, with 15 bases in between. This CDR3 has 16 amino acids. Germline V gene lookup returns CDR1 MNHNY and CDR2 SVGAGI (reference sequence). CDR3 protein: CASSQAVRTSYNEQFF. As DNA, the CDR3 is TGTGCCAGCAGCCAAGCGGTGCGGACCTCCTACAATGAGCAGTTCTTC.

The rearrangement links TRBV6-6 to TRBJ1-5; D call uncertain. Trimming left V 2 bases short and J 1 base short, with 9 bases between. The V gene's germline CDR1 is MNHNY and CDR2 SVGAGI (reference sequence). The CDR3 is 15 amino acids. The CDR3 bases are TGTGCCAGCAGTTACATGGGAGGGAGCAATCAGCCCCAGCATTTT. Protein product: CASSYMGGSNQPQHF.